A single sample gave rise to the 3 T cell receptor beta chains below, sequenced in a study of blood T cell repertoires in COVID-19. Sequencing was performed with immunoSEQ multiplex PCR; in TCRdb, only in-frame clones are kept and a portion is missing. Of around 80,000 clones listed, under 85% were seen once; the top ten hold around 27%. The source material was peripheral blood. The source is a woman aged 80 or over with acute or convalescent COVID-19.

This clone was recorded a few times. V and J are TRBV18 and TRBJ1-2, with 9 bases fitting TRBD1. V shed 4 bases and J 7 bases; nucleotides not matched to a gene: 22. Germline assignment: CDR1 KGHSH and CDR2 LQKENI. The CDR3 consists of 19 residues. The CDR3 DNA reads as TGTGCCAGCTCACACGACTCCTTCCGGGACAGGGCGAAAGAGGGTGGCTACACCTTC. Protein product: CASSHDSFRDRAKEGGYTF.

CDR3 protein: CASSLGLAGNTGELFF. For the CDR3, the DNA is TGTGCCAGTAGTCTCGGACTAGCGGGGAACACCGGGGAGCTGTTTTTT. This chain links TRBV19 with TRBJ2-2; TRBD2 matches 11 bases. Germline V gives CDR1 LNHDA, CDR2 SQIVND (reference sequence). J gave up 1 base and V 5 bases, and 3 bases lay outside the gene matches. CDR3 length: 16 residues. The variable domain in full, completed from reference TRBV19 and TRBJ2-2, reads DGGITQSPKYLFRKEGQNVTLSCEQNLNHDAMYWYRQDPGQGLRLIYYSQIVNDFQKGDIAEGYSVSREKKESFPLTVTSAQKNPTAFYLCASSLGLAGNTGELFFGEGSRLTVL.

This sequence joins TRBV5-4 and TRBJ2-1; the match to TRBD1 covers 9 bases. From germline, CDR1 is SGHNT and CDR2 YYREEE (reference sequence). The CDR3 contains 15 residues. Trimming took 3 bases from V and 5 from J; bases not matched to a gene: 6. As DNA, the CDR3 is TGTGCCAGCAGCTCAGGGGGGGACAGGGACAATGAGCAGTTCTTC. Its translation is CASSSGGDRDNEQFF.